This T cell receptor (beta chain) came from a study of blood T cell repertoires in COVID-19 (dated by TCRdb to about 2020). A note on the overall study: Samples from collaborators originated in the United States, Italy and Spain and spanned both the acute and convalescent phases of COVID-19. The prospective study material was composed of cDNA or gDNA derived from T cells, B-cell-depleted T cells, or PBMCs. Deeply sampled blood TCRbeta repertoires from subjects exposed to, actively infected with, or recovered from COVID-19 were included in the dataset. The repertoires were released in a freely available public database intended as a resource for research on the immune response to SARS-CoV-2. Samples were obtained from the ongoing ImmuneRACE study (first 160 participants) and from approximately 1,200 subjects provided by 6 global collaborators. The sample metadata nearly always contained a de-identified subject ID, COVID-19 status, age in years and sex. Where available, HLA class I and class II types were taken from metadata supplied by the sample provider and were not determined by assay-based typing. Broad study findings and their caveats: Clinical and demographic metadata were provided uncurated, with the amount varying by source and participant.

Remarks on this clone: Which antigen it targets is not known. The sample holds no much larger clone one base away, and base qualities are not on file.

CDR1 LNHDA and CDR2 SQIVND were looked up in the germline V gene (reference sequence). V is cut back by 6 bases and J by 9 bases, with 7 bases in the junction unmatched. From the cysteine through the phenylalanine, the CDR3 covers 13 amino acids. CDR3 DNA only is kept here, 39 bases in frame from base 1. Samples from volunteer blood donors who had recovered from COVID-19 were contributed by a second Seattle source. Whole blood was collected in K2EDTA tubes by collaborating institutions according to the institutions' own protocols. For TCRbeta analysis, collaborators shipped samples in one of three forms: frozen whole blood, isolated PBMCs, or DNA extracted from either of those sample types. TCRbeta CDR3 regions were amplified from genomic DNA using the immunoSEQ Assay, a bias-controlled multiplex PCR. The paper's data handling went like this. Nucleated cell counts per sample were estimated from amplification of reference gene primers within the assay. To quantify the absolute abundance of each unique TCRbeta CDR3 rearrangement, sequence reads were collapsed and filtered. For each sample, productive Simpson clonality was calculated as the square root of Simpson's diversity index over productive rearrangements. TCRdb's version of the immuneACCESS table is confined to in-frame rearrangements and falls short of the full clone set. An unresolved V gene accounts for under half of the shortfall where checked; the remainder is of unknown origin. V, J and clone size are those of that table, while D and trimming were read from the DNA. The sample table contains over 200,000 clones; only one count was recorded for around nine tenths of them. The ten largest clonotypes hold approximately 9.8% of the sample.

The sequence was collected from a man between 35 and 55 years old who had recovered from COVID-19. The sequencing sample was made of peripheral blood. In this chain, TRBV19 is recombined with TRBJ2-1; TRBD2 aligns with 8 central bases. The DNA sequence is given as TGTGCCAGTAGCCCTACTAGCGGTACTGAGCAGTTCTTC. This gives the protein CASSPTSGTEQFF.